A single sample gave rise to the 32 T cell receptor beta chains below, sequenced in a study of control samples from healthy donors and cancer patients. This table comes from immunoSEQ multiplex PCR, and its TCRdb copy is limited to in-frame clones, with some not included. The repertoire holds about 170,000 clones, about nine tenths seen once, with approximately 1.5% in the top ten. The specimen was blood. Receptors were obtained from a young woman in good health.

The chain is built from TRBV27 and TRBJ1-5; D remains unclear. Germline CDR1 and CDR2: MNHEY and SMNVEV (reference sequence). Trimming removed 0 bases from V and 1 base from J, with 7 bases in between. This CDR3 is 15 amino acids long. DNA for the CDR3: TGTGCCAGCAGTTTATCGCGGGCAAGCAATCAGCCCCAGCATTTT. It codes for CASSLSRASNQPQHF.

DNA of the CDR3: TGTGCCAGCAGCATCCAACGACAGGGTCGCGGCAATCAGCCCCAGCATTTT. Protein product: CASSIQRQGRGNQPQHF. The chain uses TRBV7-8 and TRBJ1-5, with 7 bases lining up with TRBD1. The CDR3 loop spans 17 amino acids. The germline CDR1 and CDR2 sequences are SGHVS and FQNEAQ. The V segment lost 5 bases and the J segment 2 bases; nucleotides outside the gene matches: 12.

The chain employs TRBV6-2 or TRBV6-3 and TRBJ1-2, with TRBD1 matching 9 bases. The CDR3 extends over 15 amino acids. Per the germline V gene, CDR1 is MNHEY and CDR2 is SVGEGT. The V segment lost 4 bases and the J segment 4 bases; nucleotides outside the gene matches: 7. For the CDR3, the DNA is TGTGCCAGCAGTTTGGGACAGGGTAAGAGCTATGGCTACACCTTC. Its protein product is CASSLGQGKSYGYTF.

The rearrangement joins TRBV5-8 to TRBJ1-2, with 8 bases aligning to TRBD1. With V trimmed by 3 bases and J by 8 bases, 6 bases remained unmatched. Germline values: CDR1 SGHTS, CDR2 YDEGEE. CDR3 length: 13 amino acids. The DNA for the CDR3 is TGTGCCAGCAGCTCAGGGGGCGCAAAGGGCTACACCTTC. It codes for CASSSGGAKGYTF.

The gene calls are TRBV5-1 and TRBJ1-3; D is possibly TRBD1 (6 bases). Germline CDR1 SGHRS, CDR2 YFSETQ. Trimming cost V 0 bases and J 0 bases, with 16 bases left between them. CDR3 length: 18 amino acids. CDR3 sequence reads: CASSLDQGGSSSGNTIYF. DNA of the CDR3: TGCGCCAGCAGCTTGGATCAAGGGGGGTCAAGCTCTGGAAACACCATATATTTT.

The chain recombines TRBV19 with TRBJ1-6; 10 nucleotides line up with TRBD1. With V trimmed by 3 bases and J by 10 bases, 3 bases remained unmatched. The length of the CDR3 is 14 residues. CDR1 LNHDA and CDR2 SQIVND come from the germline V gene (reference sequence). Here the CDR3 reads CASSIDRGRSPLHF. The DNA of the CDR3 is TGTGCCAGTAGTATCGACAGGGGGCGGTCACCCCTCCACTTT.

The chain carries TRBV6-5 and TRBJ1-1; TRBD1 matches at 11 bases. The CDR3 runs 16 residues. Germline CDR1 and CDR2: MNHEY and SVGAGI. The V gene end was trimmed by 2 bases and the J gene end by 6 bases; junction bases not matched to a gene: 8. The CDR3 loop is CASSYGYGTGGSEAFF. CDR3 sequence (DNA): TGTGCCAGCAGTTACGGGTATGGGACAGGGGGGTCTGAAGCTTTCTTT.

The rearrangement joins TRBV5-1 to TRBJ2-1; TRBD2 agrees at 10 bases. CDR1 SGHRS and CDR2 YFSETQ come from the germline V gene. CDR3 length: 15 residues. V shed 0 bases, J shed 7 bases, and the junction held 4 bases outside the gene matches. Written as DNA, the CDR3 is TGCGCCAGCAGCTTGGTTAGCGGGGGGTTTAATGAGCAGTTCTTC. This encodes CASSLVSGGFNEQFF. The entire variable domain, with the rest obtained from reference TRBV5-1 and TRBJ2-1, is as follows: KAGVTQTPRYLIKTRGQQVTLSCSPISGHRSVSWYQQTPGQGLQFLFEYFSETQRNKGNFPGRFSGRQFSNSRSEMNVSTLELGDSALYLCASSLVSGGFNEQFFGPGTRLTVL.

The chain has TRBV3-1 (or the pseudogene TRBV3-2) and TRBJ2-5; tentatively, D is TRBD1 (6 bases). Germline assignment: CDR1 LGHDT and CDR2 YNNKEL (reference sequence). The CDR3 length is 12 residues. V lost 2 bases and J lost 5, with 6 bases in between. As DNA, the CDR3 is TGTGCCAGCAGCCAAACAGGGGAGACCCAGTACTTC. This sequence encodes CASSQTGETQYF.

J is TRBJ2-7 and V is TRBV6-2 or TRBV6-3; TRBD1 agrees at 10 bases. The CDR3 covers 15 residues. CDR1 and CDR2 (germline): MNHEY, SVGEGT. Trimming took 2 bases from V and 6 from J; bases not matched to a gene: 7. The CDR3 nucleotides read TGTGCCAGCAGTTACCCGGGACAGGGGTCTTCCGAGCAGTACTTC. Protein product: CASSYPGQGSSEQYF.

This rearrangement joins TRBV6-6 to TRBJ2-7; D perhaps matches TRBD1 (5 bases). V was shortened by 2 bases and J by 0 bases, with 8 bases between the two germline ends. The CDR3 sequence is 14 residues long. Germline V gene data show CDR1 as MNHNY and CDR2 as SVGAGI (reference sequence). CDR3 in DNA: TGTGCCAGCAGTTACGGGGCCAGCTCCTACGAGCAGTACTTC. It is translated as CASSYGASSYEQYF.

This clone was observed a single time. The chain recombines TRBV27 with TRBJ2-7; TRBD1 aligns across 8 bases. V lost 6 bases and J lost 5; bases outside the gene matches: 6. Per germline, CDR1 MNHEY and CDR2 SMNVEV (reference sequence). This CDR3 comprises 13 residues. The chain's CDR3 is CASSRDRFHEQYF. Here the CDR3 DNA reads TGTGCCAGCAGCCGGGACAGGTTCCACGAGCAGTACTTC.

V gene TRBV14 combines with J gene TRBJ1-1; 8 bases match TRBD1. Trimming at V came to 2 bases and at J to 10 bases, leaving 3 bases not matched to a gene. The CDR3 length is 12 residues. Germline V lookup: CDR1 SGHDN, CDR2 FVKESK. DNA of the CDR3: TGTGCCAGCAGCCAAAACGACAGGGGAGCTTTCTTT. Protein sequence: CASSQNDRGAFF.

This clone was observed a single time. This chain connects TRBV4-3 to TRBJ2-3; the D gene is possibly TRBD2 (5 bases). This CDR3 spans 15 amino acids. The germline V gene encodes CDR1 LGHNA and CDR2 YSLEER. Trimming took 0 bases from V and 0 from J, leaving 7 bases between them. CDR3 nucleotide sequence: TGCGCCAGCAGCCAAGATCCGGGAAGCACAGATACGCAGTATTTT. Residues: CASSQDPGSTDTQYF.

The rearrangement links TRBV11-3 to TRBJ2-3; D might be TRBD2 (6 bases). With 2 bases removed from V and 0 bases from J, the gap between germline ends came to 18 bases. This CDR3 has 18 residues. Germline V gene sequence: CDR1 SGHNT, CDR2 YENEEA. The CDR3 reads CASSLLTTGTGSTDTQYF. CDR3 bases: TGTGCCAGCAGCTTATTGACGACCGGGACTGGGAGCACAGATACGCAGTATTTT. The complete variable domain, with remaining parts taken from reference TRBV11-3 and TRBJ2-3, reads EAGVVQSPRYKIIEKKQPVAFWCNPISGHNTLYWYLQNLGQGPELLIRYENEEAVDDSQLPKDRFSAERLKGVDSTLKIQPAELGDSAVYLCASSLLTTGTGSTDTQYFGPGTRLTVL.

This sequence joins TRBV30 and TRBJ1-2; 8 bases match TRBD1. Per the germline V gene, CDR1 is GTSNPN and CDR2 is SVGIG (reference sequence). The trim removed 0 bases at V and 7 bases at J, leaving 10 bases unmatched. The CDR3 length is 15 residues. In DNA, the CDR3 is TGTGCCTGGAGTGTACGGGAGACAGGGGTAATTGGCTACACCTTC. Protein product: CAWSVRETGVIGYTF.

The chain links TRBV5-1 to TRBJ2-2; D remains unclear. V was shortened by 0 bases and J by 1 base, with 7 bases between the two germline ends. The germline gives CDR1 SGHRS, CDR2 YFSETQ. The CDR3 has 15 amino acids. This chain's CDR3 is CASSLAAGNTGELFF. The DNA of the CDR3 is TGCGCCAGCAGCTTGGCGGCAGGGAACACCGGGGAGCTGTTTTTT.

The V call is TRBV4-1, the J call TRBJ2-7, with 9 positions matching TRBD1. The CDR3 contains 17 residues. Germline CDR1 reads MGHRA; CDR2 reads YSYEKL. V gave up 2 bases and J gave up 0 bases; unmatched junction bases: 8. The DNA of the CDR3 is TGCGCCAGCAGCCAAACCGGGACAGGGCTGAGCTCCTACGAGCAGTACTTC. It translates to CASSQTGTGLSSYEQYF.

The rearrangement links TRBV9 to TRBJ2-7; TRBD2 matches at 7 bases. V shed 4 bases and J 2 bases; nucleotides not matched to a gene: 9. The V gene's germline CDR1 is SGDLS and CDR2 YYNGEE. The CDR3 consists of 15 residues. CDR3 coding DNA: TGTGCCAGCAGCTTCGGGATAGCGGGTACCTACGAGCAGTACTTC. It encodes CASSFGIAGTYEQYF.

CDR3 amino acids: CATSRGPTQETQYF. The CDR3 region has the DNA TGTGCCACCAGCAGGGGACCGACCCAAGAGACCCAGTACTTC. This sequence joins TRBV15 and TRBJ2-5; perhaps D is TRBD1 or TRBD2 (5 bases each). V was pared by 3 bases and J by 1 base, with 9 bases between. Germline CDR1 reads LNHNV; CDR2 reads YYDKDF (reference sequence). This CDR3 is 14 amino acids long.

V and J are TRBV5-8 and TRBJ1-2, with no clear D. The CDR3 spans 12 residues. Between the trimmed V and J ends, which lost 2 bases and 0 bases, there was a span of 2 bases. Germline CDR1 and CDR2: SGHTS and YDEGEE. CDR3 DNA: TGTGCCAGCAGCTTACCTAACTATGGCTACACCTTC. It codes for CASSLPNYGYTF.

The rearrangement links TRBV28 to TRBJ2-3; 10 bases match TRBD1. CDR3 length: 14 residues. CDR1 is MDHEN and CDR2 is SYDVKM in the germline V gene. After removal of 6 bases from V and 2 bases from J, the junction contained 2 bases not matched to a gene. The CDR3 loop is CASRTGGYTDTQYF. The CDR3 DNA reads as TGTGCCAGCAGGACAGGGGGCTACACAGATACGCAGTATTTT.

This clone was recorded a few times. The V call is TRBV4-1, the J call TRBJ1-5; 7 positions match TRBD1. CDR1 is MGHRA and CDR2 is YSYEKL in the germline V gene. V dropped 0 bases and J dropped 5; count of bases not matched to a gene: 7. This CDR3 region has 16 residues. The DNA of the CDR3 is TGCGCCAGCAGCCAAGATCTGACAGGGAGGGATCAGCCCCAGCATTTT. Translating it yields CASSQDLTGRDQPQHF.

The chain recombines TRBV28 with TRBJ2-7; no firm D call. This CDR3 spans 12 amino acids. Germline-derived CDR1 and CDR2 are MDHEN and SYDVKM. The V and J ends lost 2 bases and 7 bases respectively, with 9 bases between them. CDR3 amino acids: CASSLEWEEQYF. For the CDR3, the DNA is TGTGCCAGCAGTTTAGAGTGGGAAGAGCAGTACTTC.

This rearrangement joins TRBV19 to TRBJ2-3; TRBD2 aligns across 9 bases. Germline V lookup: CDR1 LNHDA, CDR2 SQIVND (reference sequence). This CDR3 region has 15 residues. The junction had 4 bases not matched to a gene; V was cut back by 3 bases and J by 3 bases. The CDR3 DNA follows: TGTGCCAGTAGTATGTCTAGCGGGGCGACAGATACGCAGTATTTT. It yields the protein CASSMSSGATDTQYF. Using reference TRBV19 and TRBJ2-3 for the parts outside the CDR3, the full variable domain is DGGITQSPKYLFRKEGQNVTLSCEQNLNHDAMYWYRQDPGQGLRLIYYSQIVNDFQKGDIAEGYSVSREKKESFPLTVTSAQKNPTAFYLCASSMSSGATDTQYFGPGTRLTVL.

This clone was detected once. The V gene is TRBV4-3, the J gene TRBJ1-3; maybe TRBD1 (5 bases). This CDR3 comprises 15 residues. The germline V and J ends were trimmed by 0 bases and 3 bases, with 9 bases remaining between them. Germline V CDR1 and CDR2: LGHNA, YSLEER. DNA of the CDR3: TGCGCCAGCAGCCAAGATAGGGGTTTTGGAAACACCATATATTTT. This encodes CASSQDRGFGNTIYF.

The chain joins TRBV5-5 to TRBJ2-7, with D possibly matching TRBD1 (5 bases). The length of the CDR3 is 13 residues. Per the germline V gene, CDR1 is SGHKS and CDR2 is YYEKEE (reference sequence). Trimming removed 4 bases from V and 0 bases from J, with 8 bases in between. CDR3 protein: CASSPTVSYEQYF. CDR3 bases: TGTGCCAGCAGCCCGACAGTCTCCTACGAGCAGTACTTC.

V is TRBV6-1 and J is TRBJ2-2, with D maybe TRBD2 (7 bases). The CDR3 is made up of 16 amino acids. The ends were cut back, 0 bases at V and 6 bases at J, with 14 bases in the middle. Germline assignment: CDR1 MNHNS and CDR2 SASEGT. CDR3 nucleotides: TGTGCCAGCAGTGAAGCGTGGGAGGGGGGGGCCGGGGAGCTGTTTTTT. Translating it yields CASSEAWEGGAGELFF.

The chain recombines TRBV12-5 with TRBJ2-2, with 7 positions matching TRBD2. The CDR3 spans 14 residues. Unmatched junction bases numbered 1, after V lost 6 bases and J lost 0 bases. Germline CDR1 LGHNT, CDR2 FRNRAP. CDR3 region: CASGGLPNTGELFF. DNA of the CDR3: TGTGCTAGTGGGGGACTACCGAACACCGGGGAGCTGTTTTTT.

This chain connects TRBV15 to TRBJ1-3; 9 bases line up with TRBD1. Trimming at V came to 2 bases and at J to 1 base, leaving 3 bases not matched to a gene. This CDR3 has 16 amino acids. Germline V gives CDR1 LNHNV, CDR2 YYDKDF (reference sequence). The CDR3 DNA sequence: TGTGCCACCAGCAGAAAAGGACAGGGGTCTGGAAACACCATATATTTT. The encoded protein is CATSRKGQGSGNTIYF.

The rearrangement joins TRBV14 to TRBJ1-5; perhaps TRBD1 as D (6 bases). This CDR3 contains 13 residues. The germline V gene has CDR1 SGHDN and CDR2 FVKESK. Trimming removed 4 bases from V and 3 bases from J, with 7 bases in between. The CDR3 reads CASSRGANQPQHF. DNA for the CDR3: TGTGCCAGCAGCCGGGGGGCCAATCAGCCCCAGCATTTT. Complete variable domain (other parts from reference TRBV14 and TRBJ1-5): EAGVTQFPSHSVIEKGQTVTLRCDPISGHDNLYWYRRVMGKEIKFLLHFVKESKQDESGMPNNRFLAERTGGTYSTLKVQPAELEDSGVYFCASSRGANQPQHFGDGTRLSIL.

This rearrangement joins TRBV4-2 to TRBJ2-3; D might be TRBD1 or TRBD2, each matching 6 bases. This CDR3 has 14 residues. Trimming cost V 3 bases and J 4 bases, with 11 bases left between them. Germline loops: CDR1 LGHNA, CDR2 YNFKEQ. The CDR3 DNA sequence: TGTGCCAGCAGCCAGGGTGGGGGGCCAGATACGCAGTATTTT. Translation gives CASSQGGGPDTQYF.